The rows below give T cell receptor beta chains drawn from one sample of a study of T cell repertoires in cytomegalovirus infection. TCRdb fed the reads into MiXCR, producing one record per CDR3 protein. This table has around 900,000 distinct CDR3 sequences, 31% appearing once. The antigens for these receptors are not known. The sequencing here drew on cultured CD8+ T cells from PBMCs, taken from culture after CMV antigen stimulation. The receptors shown here come from a human donor in good health (CMV status not recorded). Some clones in this sample may be carry-over from other donors' samples. CDR3s include the opening cysteine and the closing phenylalanine or tryptophan. Fields, in order: clone size, V gene, J gene, D gene, CDR3 DNA, CDR3 protein. D genes are given only for firm matches. Some rows have no size entry. The others give once, few or many, or a class for an expanded clone.

clone size: -; V gene: TRBV7-2; J gene: TRBJ1-4; D gene: -; CDR3 DNA: TGTGCCAGCAGCTTAGCCCAGGGAGGGGAAAAACTGTTTTTT; CDR3 protein: CASSLAQGGEKLFF
clone size: -; V gene: TRBV7-3; J gene: TRBJ1-6; D gene: TRBD1; CDR3 DNA: TGTGCCAGCAGCCTACCAGGGGGAGCGGATTCACCCCTCCACTTT; CDR3 protein: CASSLPGGADSPLHF
clone size: -; V gene: TRBV27; J gene: TRBJ1-2; D gene: TRBD1; CDR3 DNA: TGTGCCAGCAGTTTATCTCCCAGGGGGCAAGGCTACACCTTC; CDR3 protein: CASSLSPRGQGYTF
clone size: -; V gene: TRBV7-8; J gene: TRBJ2-1; D gene: -; CDR3 DNA: TGTGCCAGCAGCCCGGCGGTCTACTACAATGAGCAGTTCTTC; CDR3 protein: CASSPAVYYNEQFF
clone size: few; V gene: TRBV2; J gene: TRBJ2-7; D gene: TRBD2; CDR3 DNA: TGTGCCAGCAGTGAAGGACGGGGGGGCTCCTACGAGCAGTACTTC; CDR3 protein: CASSEGRGGSYEQYF
clone size: few; V gene: TRBV6-5; J gene: TRBJ2-2; D gene: TRBD1; CDR3 DNA: TGTGCCAGCAGTTACCATCTCACAGGGGTCTTCACCGGGGAGCTGTTTTTT; CDR3 protein: CASSYHLTGVFTGELFF
clone size: many; V gene: TRBV7-2; J gene: TRBJ2-2; D gene: -; CDR3 DNA: TGTGCCAGCAGCTTAGCGGCGTGGTACAGGGAAAACACCGGGGAGCTGTTTTTT; CDR3 protein: CASSLAAWYRENTGELFF
clone size: -; V gene: TRBV11-2; J gene: TRBJ2-1; D gene: -; CDR3 DNA: TGTGCCAGCAGCTCGCCGGGAGAGGGATCCTACAATGAGCAGTTCTTC; CDR3 protein: CASSSPGEGSYNEQFF
clone size: many; V gene: TRBV5-6; J gene: TRBJ2-2; D gene: -; CDR3 DNA: TGTGCCAGCAGCTCAGGGTCCGGGGAGCTGTTTTTT; CDR3 protein: CASSSGSGELFF
clone size: few; V gene: TRBV14; J gene: TRBJ2-1; D gene: -; CDR3 DNA: TGTGCCAGCAGTCAAAGGGCCGGGACAAGAAATGAGCAGTTCTTC; CDR3 protein: CASSQRAGTRNEQFF
clone size: -; V gene: TRBV27; J gene: TRBJ2-1; D gene: -; CDR3 DNA: TGTGCCAGCAGTTTACCTAGCAGGGGGGCCTACAATGAGCAGTTCTTC; CDR3 protein: CASSLPSRGAYNEQFF
clone size: -; V gene: TRBV11-2; J gene: TRBJ1-6; D gene: -; CDR3 DNA: TGTGCCAGCAGCCACCTCTGGGAGTCAACCTATAATTCACCCCTCCACTTT; CDR3 protein: CASSHLWESTYNSPLHF
clone size: -; V gene: TRBV6-1; J gene: TRBJ2-1; D gene: -; CDR3 DNA: TGTGCCAGCAGTGCCCACCCGGGCGGGGTCTCCTACAATGAGCAGTTCTTC; CDR3 protein: CASSAHPGGVSYNEQFF
clone size: -; V gene: TRBV7-9; J gene: TRBJ1-1; D gene: TRBD1; CDR3 DNA: TGTGCCAGCAGCTTTGACGGGACAGGCCCTGCCGAAGCTTTCTTT; CDR3 protein: CASSFDGTGPAEAFF
clone size: -; V gene: TRBV12-3/TRBV12-4; J gene: TRBJ1-3; D gene: TRBD1; CDR3 DNA: TGTGCCAGCAGTTTAGTTTGGTACATGACAGGGGAAGTGACTGGAAACACCATATATTTT; CDR3 protein: CASSLVWYMTGEVTGNTIYF
clone size: -; V gene: TRBV7-9; J gene: TRBJ2-3; D gene: TRBD1; CDR3 DNA: TGTGCCAGCAGCTTAGCGACAGGGGGGGATACGCAGTATTTT; CDR3 protein: CASSLATGGDTQYF
clone size: -; V gene: TRBV27; J gene: TRBJ1-2; D gene: TRBD1; CDR3 DNA: TGTGCCAGCAGTTTAGCAGCCCCCTCGACAGGGCATGGCTACACCTTC; CDR3 protein: CASSLAAPSTGHGYTF
clone size: -; V gene: TRBV20-1; J gene: TRBJ2-5; D gene: -; CDR3 DNA: TGCAGTGCTAGAGTCGGGGGCCCAAGGGAGACCCAGTACTTC; CDR3 protein: CSARVGGPRETQYF
clone size: -; V gene: TRBV4-1; J gene: TRBJ2-5; D gene: -; CDR3 DNA: TGCGCCAGCAGCCAGGGATTAGGGGCGCAAGAGACCCAGTACTTC; CDR3 protein: CASSQGLGAQETQYF
clone size: few; V gene: TRBV19; J gene: TRBJ1-6; D gene: -; CDR3 DNA: TGTGCCAGTAGTATCGGGACCCGATTTACACCCCTCCACTTT; CDR3 protein: CASSIGTRFTPLHF
clone size: few; V gene: TRBV7-8; J gene: TRBJ2-3; D gene: -; CDR3 DNA: TGTGCCAGCAGCTTATGGGGGGCGGGAGATACGCAGTATTTT; CDR3 protein: CASSLWGAGDTQYF
clone size: -; V gene: TRBV4-1; J gene: TRBJ1-1; D gene: TRBD1; CDR3 DNA: TGCGCCAGCAGCCAGTCGCCAGGGGGGAACACTGAAGCTTTCTTT; CDR3 protein: CASSQSPGGNTEAFF
clone size: -; V gene: TRBV7-9; J gene: TRBJ1-1; D gene: -; CDR3 DNA: TGTGCCAGCAGCTTACCAAAAGAGAACACTGAAGCTTTCTTT; CDR3 protein: CASSLPKENTEAFF
clone size: -; V gene: TRBV19; J gene: TRBJ2-5; D gene: -; CDR3 DNA: TGTGCCACCTATCGAGGGGGGACCCAGTACTTC; CDR3 protein: CATYRGGTQYF
clone size: -; V gene: TRBV7-9; J gene: TRBJ2-2; D gene: -; CDR3 DNA: TGTGCCAGCAGCTTAGGGCCCTCGAGCCCCACCGGGGAGCTGTTTTTT; CDR3 protein: CASSLGPSSPTGELFF
clone size: -; V gene: TRBV6-1; J gene: TRBJ2-7; D gene: -; CDR3 DNA: TGTGCCAGCAGTGAAGTAGGGGGTATCTCCTACGAGCAGTACTTC; CDR3 protein: CASSEVGGISYEQYF
clone size: -; V gene: TRBV11-2; J gene: TRBJ1-2; D gene: -; CDR3 DNA: TGTGCCAGCAGCTTAAACGTCAGGGACACTAACTATGGCTACACCTTC; CDR3 protein: CASSLNVRDTNYGYTF
clone size: many; V gene: TRBV12-3/TRBV12-4; J gene: TRBJ1-1; D gene: -; CDR3 DNA: TGTGCCAGCAGTTTGAGTATCACTGAAGCTTTCTTT; CDR3 protein: CASSLSITEAFF
clone size: few; V gene: TRBV10-3; J gene: TRBJ2-2; D gene: TRBD2; CDR3 DNA: TGTGCCATCAGTGAACTTGCGGGGGGGCCAAACACCGGGGAGCTGTTTTTT; CDR3 protein: CAISELAGGPNTGELFF
clone size: -; V gene: TRBV4-2; J gene: TRBJ2-3; D gene: TRBD2; CDR3 DNA: TGTGCCAGCACCCAAGCCGCGGGGGGACTCACAGATATGCAGTATTTT; CDR3 protein: CASTQAAGGLTDMQYF
clone size: few; V gene: TRBV28; J gene: TRBJ2-5; D gene: -; CDR3 DNA: TGTGCCAGCAGTTTAAGGGGGGGGGTACAAGAGACCCAGTACTTC; CDR3 protein: CASSLRGGVQETQYF
clone size: few; V gene: TRBV7-6; J gene: TRBJ1-1; D gene: -; CDR3 DNA: TGTGCCAGCAGCTTAGCGGGGCCTATGGAAGCTTTCTTT; CDR3 protein: CASSLAGPMEAFF
clone size: few; V gene: TRBV7-9; J gene: TRBJ2-1; D gene: TRBD2; CDR3 DNA: TGTGCCAGCAGCTTAACGGTTCGGCTAGCGGGGGATATGGAGCAGTTCTTC; CDR3 protein: CASSLTVRLAGDMEQFF
clone size: many; V gene: TRBV11-3; J gene: TRBJ2-5; D gene: TRBD2; CDR3 DNA: TGTGCCAGCAGCTTAAGACGGGGGGGCGTTCAAGAGACCCAGTACTTC; CDR3 protein: CASSLRRGGVQETQYF
clone size: -; V gene: TRBV6-6; J gene: TRBJ2-5; D gene: -; CDR3 DNA: TGTGCCAGCAGTCGACAGGTGAAGGAGACCCAGTACTTC; CDR3 protein: CASSRQVKETQYF
clone size: many; V gene: TRBV6-2/TRBV6-3; J gene: TRBJ2-1; D gene: -; CDR3 DNA: TGTGCCAGCACCCTTACTCCTACCCCCTACAATGAGCAGTTCTTC; CDR3 protein: CASTLTPTPYNEQFF
clone size: few; V gene: TRBV10-3; J gene: TRBJ2-1; D gene: -; CDR3 DNA: TGTGCCATCAGTGAGTTGGCAGGCAATGAGCAGTTCTTC; CDR3 protein: CAISELAGNEQFF
clone size: few; V gene: TRBV6-4; J gene: TRBJ2-1; D gene: TRBD2; CDR3 DNA: TGTGCCAGCAGTGACGGGCGGGGGGGCCACAATGAGCAGTTCTTC; CDR3 protein: CASSDGRGGHNEQFF
clone size: once; V gene: TRBV9; J gene: TRBJ1-4; D gene: TRBD1; CDR3 DNA: TGTGCCAGCAGCGCGACCGGGACAGGGACTAATAAAAAACTGTTTTTT; CDR3 protein: CASSATGTGTNKKLFF
clone size: many; V gene: TRBV7-8; J gene: TRBJ2-2; D gene: -; CDR3 DNA: TGTGCCAGCAGCTTTCGGGAGACCCCCAACACCGGGGAGCTGTTTTTT; CDR3 protein: CASSFRETPNTGELFF
clone size: -; V gene: TRBV20-1; J gene: TRBJ2-3; D gene: TRBD2; CDR3 DNA: TGCAGTGCTCTGGACCTAGCGGGGGGGACAGATACGCAGTATTTT; CDR3 protein: CSALDLAGGTDTQYF